The 5 T cell receptor beta chains listed next were all sequenced from one sample in a study of CD8+CD57+ T cells in acquired aplastic anemia. Template material for TCR beta VDJ and CDR3 profiling consisted of genomic DNA. TCRdb independently ran MiXCR on the reads; one entry per CDR3 protein. Here the sample spans more than 150,000 distinct CDR3 sequences, over 40% being singletons. Sequencing involved patients with CD8+CD57+ cell expansion previously shown by flow cytometry. The sample was sorted CD4+, CD8+, or CD8+CD57+ T cells (not recorded which) from PBMCs. These receptors all stem from a human donor with aplastic anemia.

This clonotype has a count of ten or more. This chain uses TRBV7-2 with TRBJ2-1, with TRBD2 as a possible D gene (6 bases). The germline V and J ends were trimmed by 5 bases and 13 bases, with 12 bases remaining between them. This CDR3 region has 11 residues. Per germline, CDR1 SGHTA and CDR2 FQGNSA. In DNA form, the CDR3 reads TGTGCCAGCAGCCCGGGACTTACCCAGTTCTTC. Translating gives CASSPGLTQFF.

This clonotype was observed many times. The V call is TRBV11-2, the J call TRBJ2-7; D ambiguous. V lost 5 bases to trimming and J lost 3 bases, with 14 bases between them. The CDR3 is made up of 14 amino acids. In germline, CDR1 is SGHAT, CDR2 FQNNGV. CDR3: CASSPTPSSYEQYF. The CDR3 nucleotides read TGTGCCAGCAGCCCGACCCCCTCTAGCTACGAGCAGTACTTC.

As for this clonotype: This clone may be a read error of a much larger clone one base away. The chain has TRBV11-2 and TRBJ2-2, with unresolved D. Looked up from germline, CDR1 is SGHAT and CDR2 is FQNNGV. The CDR3 length is 14 residues. The chain's CDR3 is CASSLHSNTEELFF. The CDR3 DNA is TGTGCCAGCAGCTTACACTCGAACACCGAGGAGCTGTTTTTT. The full variable domain, in which reference TRBV11-2 and TRBJ2-2 provide the parts outside the CDR3, is EAGVAQSPRYKIIEKRQSVAFWCNPISGHATLYWYQQILGQGPKLLIQFQNNGVVDDSQLPKDRFSAERLKGVDSTLKIQPAKLEDSAVYLCASSLHSNTEELFFGEGSRLTVL.

The chain carries TRBV5-6 and TRBJ1-1, with 8 bases matching TRBD1. J gave up 3 bases and V 3 bases, and 10 bases lay outside the gene matches. The germline gives CDR1 SGHDT, CDR2 YYEEEE. The CDR3 totals 16 residues. CDR3 loop: CASSWGGQGGYTEAFF. CDR3 sequence (DNA): TGTGCCAGCAGCTGGGGAGGACAGGGCGGTTACACTGAAGCTTTCTTT.

This clonotype was seen only once. The V call is TRBV2, the J call TRBJ1-2; tentative D call: TRBD1 (5 bases). This CDR3 spans 14 amino acids. With 5 bases removed from V and 8 bases from J, the gap between germline ends came to 18 bases. The germline V gene encodes CDR1 SNHLY and CDR2 FYNNEI. CDR3 protein: CASSRQGSREGYTF. CDR3 sequence (DNA): TGTGCCAGCAGTAGGCAGGGTAGCAGAGAAGGCTACACCTTC. Using reference TRBV2 and TRBJ1-2 for the parts outside the CDR3, the full variable domain is EPEVTQTPSHQVTQMGQEVILRCVPISNHLYFYWYRQILGQKVEFLVSFYNNEISEKSEIFDDQFSVERPDGSNFTLKIRSTKLEDSAMYFCASSRQGSREGYTFGSGTRLTVV.